The 3 T cell receptor beta chains presented below share a single source sample, sequenced in a study of Graves' ophthalmopathy and Graves' hyperthyroidism. The sequenced template was RNA, covering the TCR beta CDR3 region. HTBI primers were used in a first-round RT-PCR, which preceded a second-round multiplex PCR. TCRdb fed the multiplex PCR reads into MiXCR, producing one record per CDR3 protein. The sample consists of approximately 500,000 distinct CDR3 sequences, approximately 15% of them appearing once. Sequenced input: blood. These receptors were taken from a woman in her 30s with Graves' ophthalmopathy.

This clonotype was found many times. V usage is TRBV12-3 or TRBV12-4 and J usage is TRBJ1-6, with D maybe TRBD1 (5 bases). CDR3 length equals 15 residues. V lost 3 bases and J lost 7, with 13 bases in between. The CDR3 coding sequence is TGTGCCAGCAGTTTTAGGGGCGAGGGAAATTCACCCCTCCACTTT. Protein: CASSFRGEGNSPLHF.

There are many counts of this clonotype. V gene TRBV24-1 combines with J gene TRBJ1-1, with D tentatively TRBD1 (5 bases). Germline V lookup: CDR1 KGHDR, CDR2 SFDVKD. CDR3 length equals 14 residues. V dropped 7 bases and J dropped 1 base, with 12 bases sitting between them. This chain's CDR3 is CATRSWGTNTEAFF. The DNA for the CDR3 is TGTGCCACCAGGTCTTGGGGCACGAACACTGAAGCTTTCTTT.

The V and J genes are TRBV6-1 and TRBJ1-3; no clear D. The CDR3 spans 15 residues. Germline-derived CDR1 and CDR2 are MNHNS and SASEGT. Trimming stripped 7 bases from V and 0 bases from J, with 13 bases between. The CDR3 loop is CASTLGPDSGNTIYF. The CDR3 nucleotides are TGTGCCAGCACCCTCGGACCCGACTCTGGAAACACCATATATTTT.